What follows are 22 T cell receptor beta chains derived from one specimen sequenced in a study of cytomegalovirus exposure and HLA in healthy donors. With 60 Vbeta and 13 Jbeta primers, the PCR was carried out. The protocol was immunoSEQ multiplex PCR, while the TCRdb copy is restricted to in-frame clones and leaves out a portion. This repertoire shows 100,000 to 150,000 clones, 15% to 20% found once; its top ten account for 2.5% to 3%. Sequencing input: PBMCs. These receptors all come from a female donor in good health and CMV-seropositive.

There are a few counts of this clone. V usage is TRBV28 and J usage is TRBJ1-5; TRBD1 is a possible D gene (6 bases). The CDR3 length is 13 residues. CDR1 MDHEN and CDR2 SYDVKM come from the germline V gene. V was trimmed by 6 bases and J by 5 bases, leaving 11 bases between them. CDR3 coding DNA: TGTGCCAGCAGAAATCCAGGGGATCAGCCCCAGCATTTT. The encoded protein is CASRNPGDQPQHF.

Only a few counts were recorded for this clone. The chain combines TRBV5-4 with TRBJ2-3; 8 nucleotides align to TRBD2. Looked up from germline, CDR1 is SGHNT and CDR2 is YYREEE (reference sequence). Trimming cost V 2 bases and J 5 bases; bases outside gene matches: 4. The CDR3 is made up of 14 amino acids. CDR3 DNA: TGTGCCAGCAGCTTCGTGGCGGGAGGAGATACGCAGTATTTT. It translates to CASSFVAGGDTQYF.

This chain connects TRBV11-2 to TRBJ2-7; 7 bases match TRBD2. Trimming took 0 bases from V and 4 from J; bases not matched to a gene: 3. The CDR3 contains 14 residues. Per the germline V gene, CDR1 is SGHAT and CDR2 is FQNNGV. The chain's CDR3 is CASSLERTSYEQYF. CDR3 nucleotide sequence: TGTGCCAGCAGCTTAGAGAGGACTAGTTACGAGCAGTACTTC.

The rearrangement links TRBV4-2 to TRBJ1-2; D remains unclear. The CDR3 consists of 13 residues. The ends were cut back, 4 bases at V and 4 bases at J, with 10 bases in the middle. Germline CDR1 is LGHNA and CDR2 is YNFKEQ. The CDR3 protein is CASSPNGFYGYTF. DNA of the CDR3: TGTGCCAGCAGCCCGAACGGGTTCTATGGCTACACCTTC.

CDR3: CASKRTSGRALEQYF. The CDR3 DNA sequence: TGTGCCAGCAAACGGACTAGCGGGAGGGCCCTCGAGCAGTACTTC. The chain couples TRBV6-5 to TRBJ2-7; 15 bases map to TRBD2. CDR1 is MNHEY, CDR2 SVGAGI, per germline. V shed 7 bases and J 6 bases; nucleotides not matched to a gene: 7. The CDR3 is made up of 15 amino acids.

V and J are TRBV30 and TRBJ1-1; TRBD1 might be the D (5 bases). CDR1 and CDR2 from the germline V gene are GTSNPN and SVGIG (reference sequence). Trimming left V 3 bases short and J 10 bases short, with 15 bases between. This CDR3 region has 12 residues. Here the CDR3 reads CAWRGDSRRAFF. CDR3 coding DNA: TGTGCCTGGAGGGGGGACTCGAGGAGAGCTTTCTTT.

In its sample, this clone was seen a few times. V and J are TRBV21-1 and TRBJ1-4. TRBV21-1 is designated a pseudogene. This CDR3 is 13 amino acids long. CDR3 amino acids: CASSKRTNEKLFF. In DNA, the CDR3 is TGTGCCAGCAGCAAACGAACTAATGAAAAACTGTTTTTT.

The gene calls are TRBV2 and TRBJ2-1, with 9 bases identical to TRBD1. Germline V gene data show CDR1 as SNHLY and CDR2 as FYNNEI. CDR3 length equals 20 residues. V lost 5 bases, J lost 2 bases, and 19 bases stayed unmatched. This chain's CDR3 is CASSSKLLLSRDRAYNEQFF. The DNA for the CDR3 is TGTGCCAGCAGTTCCAAACTGTTACTTTCCCGGGACAGGGCCTACAATGAGCAGTTCTTC.

The CDR3 DNA is TGTGCCAGCAGTTCGACTCCCTACGAGCAGTACTTC. As protein: CASSSTPYEQYF. V usage is TRBV27 and J usage is TRBJ2-7; D is ambiguous. Per germline, CDR1 MNHEY and CDR2 SMNVEV (reference sequence). V gave up 4 bases and J gave up 2 bases, with 6 bases separating them. The CDR3 spans 12 residues.

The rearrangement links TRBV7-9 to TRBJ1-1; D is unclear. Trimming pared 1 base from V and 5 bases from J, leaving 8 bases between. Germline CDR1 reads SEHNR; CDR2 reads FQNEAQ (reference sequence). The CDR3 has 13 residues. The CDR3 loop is CASSLEQRTEAFF. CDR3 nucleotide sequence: TGTGCCAGCAGCTTAGAGCAGCGTACTGAAGCTTTCTTT.

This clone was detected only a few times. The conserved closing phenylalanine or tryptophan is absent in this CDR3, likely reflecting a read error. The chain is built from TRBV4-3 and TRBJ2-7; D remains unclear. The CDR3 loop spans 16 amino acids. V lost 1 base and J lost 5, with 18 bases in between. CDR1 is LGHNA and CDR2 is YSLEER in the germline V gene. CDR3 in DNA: TGCGCCAGCAGCCAAGTCACAGCCCCGCTGGCCGACGAGCAGTACCTC. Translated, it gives CASSQVTAPLADEQYL.

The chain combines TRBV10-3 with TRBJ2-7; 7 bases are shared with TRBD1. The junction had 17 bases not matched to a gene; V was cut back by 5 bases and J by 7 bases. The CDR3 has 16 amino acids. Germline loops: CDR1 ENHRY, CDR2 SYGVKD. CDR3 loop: CAISPYDRATPREQYF. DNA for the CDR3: TGTGCCATCAGTCCATATGACAGGGCCACTCCTCGGGAGCAGTACTTC.

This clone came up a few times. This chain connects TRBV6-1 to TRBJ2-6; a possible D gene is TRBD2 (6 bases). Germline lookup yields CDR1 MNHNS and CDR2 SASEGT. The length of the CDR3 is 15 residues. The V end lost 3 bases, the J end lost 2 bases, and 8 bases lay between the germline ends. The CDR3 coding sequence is TGTGCCAGCAGTGAGGGGGGTGCTGGGGCCAACGTCCTGACTTTC. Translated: CASSEGGAGANVLTF.

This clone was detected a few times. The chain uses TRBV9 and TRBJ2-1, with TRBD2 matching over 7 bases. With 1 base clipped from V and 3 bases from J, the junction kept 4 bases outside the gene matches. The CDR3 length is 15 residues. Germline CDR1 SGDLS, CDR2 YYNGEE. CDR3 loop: CASSVISGDYNEQFF. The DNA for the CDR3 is TGTGCCAGCAGCGTAATAAGCGGGGACTACAATGAGCAGTTCTTC.

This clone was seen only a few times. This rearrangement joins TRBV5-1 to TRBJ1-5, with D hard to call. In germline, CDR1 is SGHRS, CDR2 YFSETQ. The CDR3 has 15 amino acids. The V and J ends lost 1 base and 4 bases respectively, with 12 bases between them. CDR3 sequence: CASSLFGRTNQPQHF. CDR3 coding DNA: TGCGCCAGCAGCTTGTTCGGGCGGACTAATCAGCCCCAGCATTTT.

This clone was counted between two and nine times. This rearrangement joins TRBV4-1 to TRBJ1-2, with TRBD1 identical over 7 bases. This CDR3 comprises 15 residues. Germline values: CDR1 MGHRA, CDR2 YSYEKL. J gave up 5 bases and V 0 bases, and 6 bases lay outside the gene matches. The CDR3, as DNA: TGCGCCAGCAGCCAAGAGACAGGGTATTCGTATGGCTACACCTTC. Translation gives CASSQETGYSYGYTF.

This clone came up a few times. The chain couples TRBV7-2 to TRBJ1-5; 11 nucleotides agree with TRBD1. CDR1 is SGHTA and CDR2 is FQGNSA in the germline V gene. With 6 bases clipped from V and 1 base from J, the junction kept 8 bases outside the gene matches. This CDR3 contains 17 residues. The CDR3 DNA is TGTGCCAGCAGGTACCGGGACAGGGGGGCGAGCAATCAGCCCCAGCATTTT. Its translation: CASRYRDRGASNQPQHF.

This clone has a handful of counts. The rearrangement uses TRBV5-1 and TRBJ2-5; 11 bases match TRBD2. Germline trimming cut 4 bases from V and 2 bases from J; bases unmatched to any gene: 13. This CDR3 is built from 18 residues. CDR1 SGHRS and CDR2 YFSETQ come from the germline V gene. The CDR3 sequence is CASSPGTSGILRQETQYF. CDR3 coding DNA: TGCGCCAGCAGCCCCGGGACTAGCGGCATTTTAAGGCAAGAGACCCAGTACTTC.

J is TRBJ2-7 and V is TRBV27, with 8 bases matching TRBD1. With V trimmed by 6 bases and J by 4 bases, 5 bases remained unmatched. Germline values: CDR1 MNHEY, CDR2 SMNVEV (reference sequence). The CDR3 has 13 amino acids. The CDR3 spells CASSGQGNYEQYF. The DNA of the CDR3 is TGTGCCAGCAGCGGACAGGGAAATTACGAGCAGTACTTC.

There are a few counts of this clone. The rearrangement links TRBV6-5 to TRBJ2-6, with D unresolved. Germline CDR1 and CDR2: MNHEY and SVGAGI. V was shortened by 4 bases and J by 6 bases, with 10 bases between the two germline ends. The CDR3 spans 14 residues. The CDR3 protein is CASSFRSLANVLTF. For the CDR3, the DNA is TGTGCCAGCAGTTTTAGGAGTCTGGCCAACGTCCTGACTTTC.

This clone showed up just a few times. The CDR3 sequence is CASIRTGTNTEAFF. The CDR3 nucleotides read TGTGCCAGTATAAGAACAGGGACGAACACTGAAGCTTTCTTT. The V gene is TRBV2, the J gene TRBJ1-1; tentatively, D is TRBD1 (6 bases). V was shortened by 9 bases and J by 1 base, with 15 bases between the two germline ends. CDR1 and CDR2 (germline): SNHLY, FYNNEI. The CDR3 consists of 14 residues.

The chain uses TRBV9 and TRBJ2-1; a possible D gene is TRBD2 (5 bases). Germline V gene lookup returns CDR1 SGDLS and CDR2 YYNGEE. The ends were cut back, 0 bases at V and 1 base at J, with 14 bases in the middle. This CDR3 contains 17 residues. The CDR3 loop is CASSVAGERESYNEQFF. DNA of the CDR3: TGTGCCAGCAGCGTAGCCGGGGAGCGAGAGTCCTACAATGAGCAGTTCTTC.